Shown below are 18 T cell receptor beta chains from a single sample sequenced in a study of T cells in Graves' hyperthyroidism and ophthalmopathy. From RNA transcripts, TCR beta CDR3 regions were amplified. The study used the HTBI primer set for a first-round RT-PCR of the TCR CDR3. TCRdb re-analysed the multiplex PCR reads in MiXCR, keeping a single row per CDR3 protein. The sample includes roughly 750,000 distinct CDR3 sequences, over 15% of them seen just once. The sequencing input was blood. These receptors were obtained from a man in his late teens or twenties with Graves' hyperthyroidism.

The table lists this clonotype with a few counts. DNA for the CDR3: TGTGCCAGCAGTTATCAAGGGAAGGGCGAGCAGTACTTC. Its translation: CASSYQGKGEQYF. This chain connects TRBV6-1 to TRBJ2-7; D unresolved. Trimming pared 5 bases from V and 6 bases from J, leaving 14 bases between. The germline CDR1 and CDR2 sequences are MNHNS and SASEGT. The CDR3 has 13 amino acids.

This clonotype was detected a few times. This chain links TRBV2 with TRBJ1-1; no clear D gene. CDR1 is SNHLY and CDR2 is FYNNEI in the germline V gene. V dropped 3 bases and J dropped 7 bases, with 6 bases sitting between them. This CDR3 is 11 amino acids long. CDR3 sequence: CASSDWGEAFF. The CDR3 nucleotides are TGTGCCAGCAGTGATTGGGGTGAAGCTTTCTTT.

This clonotype was observed a few times. The chain has TRBV12-5 and TRBJ2-1; 9 bases are shared with TRBD2. V lost 0 bases to trimming and J lost 7 bases; unmatched junction nucleotides: 10. The CDR3 is 17 residues long. Germline V gene lookup returns CDR1 LGHNT and CDR2 FRNRAP. The CDR3 loop reads CASGLVRTSGPGNEQFF. The CDR3 DNA sequence: TGTGCTAGTGGTTTGGTACGTACTAGCGGGCCTGGGAATGAGCAGTTCTTC.

This clonotype came up a few times. CDR3 region: CASSVDVADTQYF. The CDR3 nucleotides are TGTGCCAGCAGCGTCGACGTCGCAGATACGCAGTATTTT. The chain has TRBV7-2 and TRBJ2-3, with D unclear. CDR1 SGHTA and CDR2 FQGNSA come from the germline V gene. The CDR3 totals 13 residues. V lost 5 bases and J lost 4, with 10 bases in between.

This clonotype has just a few counts. The chain uses TRBV29-1 and TRBJ2-5, with D tentatively TRBD1 (6 bases). The germline gives CDR1 SQVTM, CDR2 ANQGSEA. The length of the CDR3 is 13 residues. Deletions cut 3 bases from V and 4 bases from J, with 12 bases between. The CDR3 DNA sequence: TGCAGCGTTGATAGGGGGTATGGAGAGACCCAGTACTTC. It is translated as CSVDRGYGETQYF.

This clonotype has only a few counts. The rearrangement uses TRBV28 and TRBJ2-2; D is uncertain. Trimming removed 10 bases from V and 2 bases from J, with 5 bases in between. This CDR3 comprises 11 residues. The germline V gene encodes CDR1 MDHEN and CDR2 SYDVKM. CDR3 nucleotide sequence: TGTGCCACTGATAACACCGGGGAGCTGTTTTTT. It translates to CATDNTGELFF.

This clonotype was observed many times. CDR3 residues: CSALSGAGAFF. As DNA, the CDR3 is TGCAGTGCTCTTTCGGGGGCGGGAGCTTTCTTT. This sequence joins TRBV20-1 and TRBJ1-1; D perhaps matches TRBD1 (6 bases). The CDR3 covers 11 residues. Trimming left V 5 bases short and J 10 bases short, with 14 bases between. Per the germline V gene, CDR1 is DFQATT and CDR2 is SNEGSKA (reference sequence).

The chain uses TRBV4-1 and TRBJ2-3; TRBD2 agrees at 13 bases. CDR3 length: 24 amino acids. Germline assignment: CDR1 MGHRA and CDR2 YSYEKL. V lost 0 bases to trimming and J lost 1 base; unmatched junction nucleotides: 22. CDR3 DNA sequence: TGCGCCAGCAGCCAAGAAACGGGACTAGCGGGACTTATCCTTTCGGTCTCTGGCACAGATACGCAGTATTTT. This sequence encodes CASSQETGLAGLILSVSGTDTQYF.

DNA of the CDR3: TGTGCCAGCAGCCAAGAGTTGGCGGGAGGGGGTGAGCAGTTCTTC. Its translation: CASSQELAGGGEQFF. The chain is built from TRBV4-2 and TRBJ2-1; 9 bases are a match to TRBD2. V trimming: 0 bases; J trimming: 9 bases; junction bases outside the gene matches: 6. CDR1 is LGHNA and CDR2 is YNFKEQ in the germline V gene. The CDR3 is 15 amino acids.

This clonotype was recorded at least ten times. V and J are TRBV7-2 and TRBJ1-2; D not certain. V lost 5 bases and J 3 bases, leaving 13 bases between the germline ends. The germline CDR1 and CDR2 sequences are SGHTA and FQGNSA. The CDR3 consists of 14 residues. The CDR3 DNA follows: TGTGCCAGCAGCCAGCACGAGGGAGACTATGGCTACACCTTC. Its protein product is CASSQHEGDYGYTF.

The sample holds a few counts of this clonotype. The rearrangement uses TRBV5-1 and TRBJ1-1; perhaps TRBD1 as D (6 bases). The CDR3 is 13 residues long. Germline V gives CDR1 SGHRS, CDR2 YFSETQ. Trimming shortened V by 3 bases and J by 8 bases, and 14 bases separated the two germline ends. CDR3 sequence: CASSSPFDREAFF. As DNA, the CDR3 is TGCGCCAGCAGCTCGCCCTTCGACAGGGAAGCTTTCTTT.

V usage is TRBV5-6 and J usage is TRBJ2-1, with a possible D match to TRBD2 (5 bases). Germline V CDR1 and CDR2: SGHDT, YYEEEE. This CDR3 comprises 15 residues. Between the trimmed V and J ends, which lost 0 bases and 9 bases, there was a span of 16 bases. As DNA, the CDR3 is TGTGCCAGCAGCTTGGGAGGCCGGCCCGAGGGTGAGCAGTTCTTC. Its protein product is CASSLGGRPEGEQFF.

This chain links TRBV3-1 with TRBJ2-5; D tentatively reads TRBD1 or TRBD2 (5 bases each). This CDR3 is 15 amino acids long. V lost 1 base to trimming and J lost 5 bases, with 14 bases between them. CDR1 and CDR2 from the germline V gene are LGHDT and YNNKEL (reference sequence). CDR3 coding DNA: TGTGCCAGCAGCCAAGTTCGGGGCTCTGGGGAGACCCAGTACTTC. Residues: CASSQVRGSGETQYF.

This clonotype has ten or more counts. V usage is TRBV19 and J usage is TRBJ2-6, with 7 bases that match TRBD1. Losses at the gene ends were 6 bases for V and 4 bases for J; bases not matched to a gene: 6. CDR1 is LNHDA and CDR2 is SQIVND in the germline V gene (reference sequence). The length of the CDR3 is 15 residues. The CDR3 coding sequence is TGTGCCAGTAGCGTCACAGGGGCCGGGGCCAACGTCCTGACTTTC. Residues: CASSVTGAGANVLTF.

The chain carries TRBV15 and TRBJ1-2; unclear D gene. V was pared by 0 bases and J by 5 bases, with 10 bases between. CDR1 LNHNV and CDR2 YYDKDF come from the germline V gene (reference sequence). The CDR3 consists of 14 residues. CDR3 DNA: TGTGCCACCAGCAGAGATAATGGGGAATATGGCTACACCTTC. Translating gives CATSRDNGEYGYTF.

Points on this clonotype: A clone one base away is much larger, so this may be a read error. The chain couples TRBV7-2 to TRBJ2-5; either TRBD1 or TRBD2 may fit D (5 bases each). Germline lookup yields CDR1 SGHTA and CDR2 FQGNSA. Trimming cost V 5 bases and J 6 bases, with 22 bases left between them. This CDR3 spans 16 amino acids. The CDR3: CASSPLGDGWGKTQYF. The CDR3 bases are TGTGCCAGCAGCCCCTTGGGGGACGGGTGGGGGAAGACCCAGTACTTC.

Ten or more counts support this clonotype. The rearrangement uses TRBV30 and TRBJ1-1; D unclear. V was pared by 1 base and J by 4 bases, with 7 bases between. The V gene's germline CDR1 is GTSNPN and CDR2 SVGIG (reference sequence). The CDR3 length is 12 residues. CDR3 coding DNA: TGTGCCTGGAGTGAGCGAGGCACTGAAGCTTTCTTT. Amino acids: CAWSERGTEAFF.

The chain links TRBV25-1 to TRBJ2-7; D is perhaps TRBD1 (7 bases). Trimming cost V 6 bases and J 1 base, with 13 bases left between them. The length of the CDR3 is 14 residues. Germline loops: CDR1 MGHDK, CDR2 SYGVNS. The CDR3 sequence is CASSQTGRSYEQYF. The CDR3 DNA follows: TGTGCCAGCAGCCAGACAGGGAGGTCCTACGAGCAGTACTTC.